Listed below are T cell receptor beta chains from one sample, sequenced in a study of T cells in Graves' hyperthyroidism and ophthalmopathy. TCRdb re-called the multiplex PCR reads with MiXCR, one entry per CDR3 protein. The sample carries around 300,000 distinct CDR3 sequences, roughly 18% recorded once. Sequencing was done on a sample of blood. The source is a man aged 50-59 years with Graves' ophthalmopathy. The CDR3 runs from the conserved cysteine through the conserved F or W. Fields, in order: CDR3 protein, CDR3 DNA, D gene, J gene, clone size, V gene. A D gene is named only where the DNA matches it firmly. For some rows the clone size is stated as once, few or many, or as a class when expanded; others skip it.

CASSRSISTANGNTIYF | TGTGCCAGCAGTCGCTCGATCTCGACAGCGAATGGAAACACCATATATTTT | - | TRBJ1-3 | many | TRBV6-5
CSVEIPRKTGANVLTF | TGCAGCGTTGAAATTCCCAGGAAAACTGGGGCCAACGTCCTGACTTTC | - | TRBJ2-6 | - | TRBV29-1
CSATVRQGANTGELFF | TGCAGTGCTACAGTTAGACAGGGGGCGAACACCGGGGAGCTGTTTTTT | TRBD1 | TRBJ2-2 | - | TRBV20-1
CSASPSGGVTDTQYF | TGCAGTGCCTCCCCTAGCGGGGGGGTCACAGATACGCAGTATTTT | TRBD2 | TRBJ2-3 | - | TRBV20-1
CSVETSGAYEQYF | TGCAGCGTTGAAACTAGCGGAGCCTACGAGCAGTACTTC | TRBD2 | TRBJ2-7 | many | TRBV29-1
CSARVWTENEKLFF | TGCAGTGCTAGGGTTTGGACAGAGAATGAAAAACTGTTTTTT | - | TRBJ1-4 | - | TRBV20-1
CASSQLGRSWNEQFF | TGTGCCAGCAGCCAACTAGGAAGGTCGTGGAATGAGCAGTTCTTC | - | TRBJ2-1 | few | TRBV14
CSTMGSSYEQYF | TGCAGCACCATGGGGAGCTCCTACGAGCAGTACTTC | - | TRBJ2-7 | - | TRBV29-1
CASSLLGAGGNDGYTF | TGTGCCAGCAGCTTACTCGGTGCAGGGGGAAATGATGGCTACACCTTC | TRBD1 | TRBJ1-2 | few | TRBV7-3
CSARDVINTEAFF | TGCAGTGCTAGAGATGTCATAAACACTGAAGCTTTCTTT | - | TRBJ1-1 | few | TRBV20-1
CASSGVRLAGAREETQYF | TGTGCCAGCAGCGGGGTTCGACTAGCGGGAGCTAGGGAAGAGACCCAGTACTTC | TRBD2 | TRBJ2-5 | many | TRBV27
CASSIPGQGARDYGYTF | TGTGCCAGTAGTATCCCGGGACAGGGGGCGCGTGACTATGGCTACACCTTC | TRBD1 | TRBJ1-2 | - | TRBV19
CASSLEPWGKSEAFF | TGTGCCAGCAGCTTAGAGCCCTGGGGTAAATCTGAAGCTTTCTTT | - | TRBJ1-1 | many | TRBV11-2
CASSLVTPPVNTEAFF | TGCGCCAGCAGCTTGGTGACACCTCCGGTGAACACTGAAGCTTTCTTT | - | TRBJ1-1 | many | TRBV5-1
CASRGQGYTEAFF | TGCGCCAGCAGGGGACAGGGGTACACTGAAGCTTTCTTT | TRBD1 | TRBJ1-1 | - | TRBV10-2
CASSYSAGGETQYF | TGTGCCAGCAGTTACTCGGCCGGCGGGGAGACCCAGTACTTC | - | TRBJ2-5 | few | TRBV6-5
CSAPTGQGNGYTF | TGCAGCGCCCCGACGGGACAGGGGAATGGCTACACCTTC | TRBD1 | TRBJ1-2 | many | TRBV29-1
CASSLEGQGGNTIYF | TGCGCCAGCAGCTTGGAAGGACAGGGTGGAAACACCATATATTTT | TRBD1 | TRBJ1-3 | - | TRBV5-1